These 11 T cell receptor beta chains were sequenced from one sample in a study of T cell changes during pregnancy in multiple sclerosis. TCRdb keeps only in-frame clones here, not all; method: immunoSEQ multiplex PCR. The repertoire has 65,000 to 85,000 clones, about nine tenths of them found once; the top ten carry approximately 1.5%. The material was peripheral blood, obtained in the second trimester of pregnancy. These receptors were taken from a female donor with multiple sclerosis, enrolled in a pregnancy study.

The V gene is TRBV4-3, the J gene TRBJ1-2, with 7 nucleotides matching TRBD1. The CDR3 has 14 amino acids. Germline V CDR1 and CDR2: LGHNA, YSLEER. The V and J ends lost 3 bases and 8 bases, in that order; junction bases with no gene match: 9. The CDR3 protein is CASSQIDRAGGYTF. CDR3 bases: TGCGCCAGCAGCCAGATTGACAGGGCGGGGGGCTACACCTTC.

The genes are TRBV7-2 and TRBJ1-5; maybe TRBD1 (5 bases). CDR3 length: 15 residues. The germline gives CDR1 SGHTA, CDR2 FQGNSA. Trimming removed 1 base from V and 7 bases from J, with 14 bases in between. The CDR3 reads CASSLGFLGAQPQHF. The CDR3 region has the DNA TGTGCCAGCAGCTTAGGTTTTTTAGGGGCACAGCCCCAGCATTTT.

In nucleotides, the CDR3 is TGTGCCACCTGGGGACTAGCGGGGAGCCCCAATAGTTTGTTCTTC. Translating it yields CATWGLAGSPNSLFF. This sequence joins TRBV6-5 and TRBJ2-1; 13 nucleotides match TRBD2. The CDR3 sequence is 15 residues long. V lost 10 bases and J lost 15; bases outside the gene matches: 18. Germline V gene sequence: CDR1 MNHEY, CDR2 SVGAGI.

V is TRBV7-7 and J is TRBJ2-7; 7 nucleotides line up with TRBD2. The V gene's germline CDR1 is SSHAT and CDR2 FNYEAQ (reference sequence). The CDR3 has 14 residues. Losses at the gene ends were 6 bases for V and 5 bases for J; bases not matched to a gene: 10. The CDR3 is CASSDSGGADEQYF. For the CDR3, the DNA is TGTGCCAGCAGTGACTCGGGGGGAGCGGACGAGCAGTACTTC.

The chain joins TRBV7-9 to TRBJ2-3; 11 bases align to TRBD2. V lost 5 bases, J lost 2 bases, and 3 bases stayed unmatched. Germline loops: CDR1 SEHNR, CDR2 FQNEAQ (reference sequence). The CDR3 is 15 residues long. The CDR3 sequence: CASSTTSGTTDTQYF. CDR3 DNA sequence: TGTGCCAGCAGCACGACTAGCGGGACCACAGATACGCAGTATTTT. The entire variable domain, with the rest obtained from reference TRBV7-9 and TRBJ2-3, is as follows: DTGVSQNPRHKITKRGQNVTFRCDPISEHNRLYWYRQTLGQGPEFLTYFQNEAQLEKSRLLSDRFSAERPKGSFSTLEIQRTEQGDSAMYLCASSTTSGTTDTQYFGPGTRLTVL.

The rearrangement joins TRBV18 to TRBJ2-2; 8 bases match TRBD1. CDR1 is KGHSH and CDR2 is LQKENI in the germline V gene. The CDR3 is made up of 15 amino acids. The trim removed 3 bases at V and 7 bases at J, leaving 7 bases unmatched. The CDR3 DNA follows: TGTGCCAGCTCACCCGGACAGGGAGAGATCGGGGAGCTGTTTTTT. Its protein product is CASSPGQGEIGELFF.

The rearrangement uses TRBV11-2 and TRBJ1-2, with 7 bases matching TRBD1. Germline trimming cut 2 bases from V and 8 bases from J; bases unmatched to any gene: 17. Germline V gene data show CDR1 as SGHAT and CDR2 as FQNNGV. This CDR3 is built from 17 residues. The CDR3 spells CASSLQGGLSKVGGYTF. The CDR3 region has the DNA TGTGCCAGCAGCTTACAGGGGGGACTGTCGAAGGTCGGGGGCTACACCTTC. Supplemented by reference TRBV11-2 and TRBJ1-2, the full variable domain reads EAGVAQSPRYKIIEKRQSVAFWCNPISGHATLYWYQQILGQGPKLLIQFQNNGVVDDSQLPKDRFSAERLKGVDSTLKIQPAKLEDSAVYLCASSLQGGLSKVGGYTFGSGTRLTVV.

This sequence joins TRBV4-1 and TRBJ1-3; 7 bases line up with TRBD1. Trimming at V came to 5 bases and at J to 2 bases, leaving 9 bases not matched to a gene. This CDR3 has 16 residues. In germline, CDR1 is MGHRA, CDR2 YSYEKL. The CDR3: CASSRGQGETGNTIYF. The CDR3 bases are TGCGCCAGCAGCAGGGGGCAGGGGGAAACTGGAAACACCATATATTTT.

CDR3 sequence (DNA): TGTGCCAGTAGTATCGGACAGACCGCAACTAATGAAAAACTGTTTTTT. This codes for CASSIGQTATNEKLFF. The J gene is TRBJ1-4, the V gene TRBV19; maybe TRBD1 (6 bases). V was clipped by 3 bases and J by 0 bases, with 11 bases between them. The length of the CDR3 is 16 residues. Per the germline V gene, CDR1 is LNHDA and CDR2 is SQIVND (reference sequence).

V usage is TRBV18 and J usage is TRBJ1-1; 7 nucleotides agree with TRBD1. The CDR3 extends over 15 amino acids. Germline values: CDR1 KGHSH, CDR2 LQKENI. V lost 5 bases, J lost 4 bases, and 10 bases stayed unmatched. DNA for the CDR3: TGTGCCAGCTCAAGAGGACAGGATAGGGCCACTGAAGCTTTCTTT. Its translation is CASSRGQDRATEAFF. The whole variable domain, remainder taken from reference TRBV18 and TRBJ1-1, is NAGVMQNPRHLVRRRGQEARLRCSPMKGHSHVYWYRQLPEEGLKFMVYLQKENIIDESGMPKERFSAEFPKEGPSILRIQQVVRGDSAAYFCASSRGQDRATEAFFGQGTRLTVV.

The chain is built from TRBV7-9 and TRBJ2-7; TRBD2 matches 12 bases. The CDR3 extends over 19 amino acids. V shed 5 bases, J shed 0 bases, and the junction held 14 bases outside the gene matches. Germline V gene data show CDR1 as SEHNR and CDR2 as FQNEAQ (reference sequence). CDR3 loop: CASSPKSLAGGPISYEQYF. The CDR3, as DNA: TGTGCCAGCAGCCCCAAATCGCTAGCGGGAGGGCCGATCTCCTACGAGCAGTACTTC.